The 14 T cell receptor beta chains below come from one sample, sequenced in a study of human T cells and chemical hapten exposure. TCRdb redid the calling of the RACE reads with MiXCR, one entry per CDR3 protein. The table shows roughly 80,000 distinct CDR3 sequences, with around 10% occurring only once. Time point denoted: patch test 1, 2 weeks after DPC sensitization. Noted treatment: therapeutic diphenylcyclopropenone sensitization with weekly scalp DPC. The source material was whole blood, sampled in connection with sensitization to the hapten diphenylcyclopropenone (DPC). The source of these receptors is a woman aged 50 to 60 with alopecia areata. Some clones in this sample may be carry-over from other donors' samples.

This clonotype was observed at least ten times. The chain employs TRBV7-9 and TRBJ1-1; 7 positions agree with TRBD1. The CDR3 is 14 residues long. Germline CDR1 is SEHNR and CDR2 is FQNEAQ (reference sequence). The V and J ends lost 3 bases and 2 bases, in that order; junction bases with no gene match: 3. CDR3 region: CASSFRQGNTEAFF. The CDR3, as DNA: TGTGCCAGCAGCTTTCGACAGGGAAACACTGAAGCTTTCTTT.

This clonotype was recorded at least ten times. The chain carries TRBV7-9 and TRBJ1-3; 11 bases are shared with TRBD1. Trimming took 5 bases from V and 4 from J; bases not matched to a gene: 1. The CDR3 loop spans 14 amino acids. The germline CDR1 and CDR2 sequences are SEHNR and FQNEAQ (reference sequence). The CDR3 DNA sequence: TGTGCCAGCAGCCGGACAGGGGGCGGAAACACCATATATTTT. Translated, it gives CASSRTGGGNTIYF.

This clonotype was observed many times. The chain joins TRBV3-1 to TRBJ1-1; a weak D match, TRBD1 (6 bases). Between the trimmed V and J ends, which lost 3 bases and 6 bases, there was a span of 14 bases. This CDR3 contains 14 residues. Germline V gene data show CDR1 as LGHDT and CDR2 as YNNKEL (reference sequence). Written as DNA, the CDR3 is TGTGCCAGCAGCCATGCCCCAGGGGCCTCTGAAGCTTTCTTT. It specifies CASSHAPGASEAFF.

CDR3: CASSSGHLNEKLFF. The CDR3 region has the DNA TGTGCCAGTAGTTCGGGACACCTTAATGAAAAACTGTTTTTT. The chain is built from TRBV19 and TRBJ1-4; a possible D gene is TRBD1 (6 bases). Trimming took off 5 bases at V and 4 bases at J, with 11 bases between the two ends. The CDR3 consists of 14 residues. Germline lookup yields CDR1 LNHDA and CDR2 SQIVND (reference sequence).

The chain has TRBV5-1 and TRBJ2-2; no clear D gene. The CDR3 covers 16 residues. Germline V gene lookup returns CDR1 SGHRS and CDR2 YFSETQ. Trimming shortened V by 2 bases and J by 0 bases, and 11 bases separated the two germline ends. CDR3: CASSFGRTANTGELFF. The DNA of the CDR3 is TGCGCCAGCAGCTTCGGGCGGACCGCGAACACCGGGGAGCTGTTTTTT.

This clonotype was observed many times. The V call is TRBV12-3 or TRBV12-4, the J call TRBJ1-5; D is uncertain. Trimming shortened V by 6 bases and J by 0 bases, and 15 bases separated the two germline ends. This CDR3 is 16 amino acids long. In DNA form, the CDR3 reads TGTGCCAGCAGCCCTACGTTGATGCCTAGCAATCAGCCCCAGCATTTT. Its translation is CASSPTLMPSNQPQHF.

This clonotype was counted only a few times. The CDR3 bases are TGCAGCGTTGGGGGCCGGACAGCCTACAATGAGCAGTTCTTC. This translates into CSVGGRTAYNEQFF. The chain recombines TRBV29-1 with TRBJ2-1; D is perhaps TRBD1 (6 bases). Germline V gives CDR1 SQVTM, CDR2 ANQGSEA. This CDR3 has 14 residues. With 4 bases removed from V and 2 bases from J, the gap between germline ends came to 12 bases.

This clonotype was seen repeatedly, ten times or more. The chain is built from TRBV5-1 and TRBJ2-5; D is unresolved. Germline CDR1 and CDR2: SGHRS and YFSETQ. Between the trimmed V and J ends, which lost 2 bases and 3 bases, there was a span of 8 bases. This CDR3 has 13 amino acids. The CDR3 DNA reads as TGCGCCAGCAGCTTTGGGTCGAAAGAGACCCAGTACTTC. Protein sequence: CASSFGSKETQYF.

This clonotype was found many times. The chain carries TRBV10-1 and TRBJ1-1, with a weak D call TRBD1 (5 bases). The V gene lost 3 bases and the J gene lost 6 bases, with 11 bases spanning the gap. Germline loops: CDR1 WNHNN, CDR2 SYGVQD (reference sequence). The CDR3 is 13 residues long. The CDR3 region is CASSDPGHSEAFF. In DNA form, the CDR3 reads TGCGCCAGCAGTGACCCCGGACACTCTGAAGCTTTCTTT.

This clonotype was recorded a few times. V is TRBV5-4 and J is TRBJ1-1, with a weak D call TRBD1 (6 bases). V was trimmed by 4 bases and J by 11 bases, leaving 18 bases between them. The CDR3 sequence is 13 residues long. The germline V gene has CDR1 SGHNT and CDR2 YYREEE (reference sequence). The CDR3 DNA follows: TGTGCCAGCAGCCTCGGGGGCTCCGCCAGGGCTTTCTTT. Its translation is CASSLGGSARAFF. The entire variable domain, with the rest obtained from reference TRBV5-4 and TRBJ1-1, is as follows: ETGVTQSPTHLIKTRGQQVTLRCSSQSGHNTVSWYQQALGQGPQFIFQYYREEENGRGNFPPRFSGLQFPNYSSELNVNALELDDSALYLCASSLGGSARAFFGQGTRLTVV.

In this sample, this clonotype turned up many times. The chain couples TRBV20-1 to TRBJ1-1; a possible D gene is TRBD1 (6 bases). The CDR3 has 13 amino acids. CDR1 is DFQATT, CDR2 SNEGSKA, per germline (reference sequence). V was shortened by 5 bases and J by 1 base, with 11 bases between the two germline ends. Here the CDR3 reads CSARQAPNTEAFF. CDR3 coding DNA: TGCAGTGCTCGACAGGCCCCGAACACTGAAGCTTTCTTT.

This clonotype was picked up many times. Sequence at one end of the junction differs from germline and may be a read error. The chain is built from TRBV7-7 and TRBJ2-2, with a tentative D call TRBD2 (5 bases). CDR1 is SSHAT and CDR2 is FNYEAQ in the germline V gene (reference sequence). This CDR3 spans 15 amino acids. For the CDR3, the DNA is TGTGCTAGCAGCAGCGAACGGCGGGACACCGGGGAGCTGTTTTTT. Protein sequence: CASSSERRDTGELFF. The whole variable domain, filled in from reference TRBV7-7 and TRBJ2-2, reads GAGVSQSPRYKVTKRGQDVTLRCDPISSHATLYWYQQALGQGPEFLTYFNYEAQPDKSGLPSDRFSAERPEGSISTLTIQRTEQRDSAMYRCASSSERRDTGELFFGEGSRLTVL.

This chain links TRBV7-8 with TRBJ2-2; D gene unclear. The V gene lost 5 bases and the J gene lost 3 bases, with 13 bases spanning the gap. There are 15 residues in the CDR3. From germline, CDR1 is SGHVS and CDR2 FQNEAQ. Here the CDR3 reads CASSPSGGHTGELFF. CDR3 sequence (DNA): TGTGCCAGCAGCCCCTCGGGCGGCCACACCGGGGAGCTGTTTTTT.

This clonotype was recorded a few times. The rearrangement joins TRBV7-2 to TRBJ1-1; no reliable D call. The CDR3 runs to 15 residues. Germline CDR1 SGHTA, CDR2 FQGNSA. V gave up 2 bases and J gave up 4 bases, with 14 bases separating them. The CDR3 is CASSLIPIGITEAFF. The DNA of the CDR3 is TGTGCCAGCAGCTTAATTCCCATCGGGATCACTGAAGCTTTCTTT.